A selection of T cell receptor beta chains follows, all from one sample in a study of shared clonotypes between healthy human individuals. Sequencing used immunoSEQ multiplex PCR; TCRdb keeps in-frame clones, though not all of them. The sample holds about 610,000 clones, 96% seen once. Sequenced: naive CD8+ T cells sorted from blood. The receptors here all came from a woman in her twenties or thirties in good health. The CDR3 runs from the conserved cysteine through the conserved F or W. Fields, in order: V gene, clone size, D gene, J gene, CDR3 DNA, CDR3 protein. D genes are given only for firm matches. Clone size is stated in some rows and not others, as once, few, many or a class when expanded.

V: TRBV9; size: once; D: -; J: TRBJ2-5; DNA: TGTGCCAGCAGCGTAGCGGGCAGGTGGCAAGAGACCCAGTACTTC; CDR3: CASSVAGRWQETQYF
V: TRBV27; size: -; D: -; J: TRBJ1-3; DNA: TGTGCCAGCAGTCCCCTGGCAGGGGTCGGAAACACCATATATTTT; CDR3: CASSPLAGVGNTIYF
V: TRBV29-1; size: -; D: TRBD2; J: TRBJ2-1; DNA: TGCAGCGTGGGGACTAGCGGAGACGAGCAGTTCTTC; CDR3: CSVGTSGDEQFF
V: TRBV5-4; size: -; D: -; J: TRBJ1-4; DNA: TGTGCCAGCAGCTTCCAGGGAGGTAATGAAAAACTGTTTTTT; CDR3: CASSFQGGNEKLFF
V: TRBV11-3; size: -; D: TRBD2; J: TRBJ2-1; DNA: TGTGCCAGCAGCAAGGGACTAGCGGGAGAAGAGGGAACCTACAATGAGCAGTTCTTC; CDR3: CASSKGLAGEEGTYNEQFF
V: TRBV19; size: once; D: TRBD1; J: TRBJ1-2; DNA: TGTGCCAGTAGTCCGCGGGACAGGGGTCGATTATATCGCTATGGCTACACCTTC; CDR3: CASSPRDRGRLYRYGYTF
V: TRBV29-1; size: -; D: TRBD1; J: TRBJ2-1; DNA: TGCAGCGTCTCAGGGACAGGAGACAATGAGCAGTTCTTC; CDR3: CSVSGTGDNEQFF
V: TRBV10-1; size: -; D: -; J: TRBJ2-5; DNA: TGCGCCACCCCCGGGGTCCAAGAGACCCAGTACTTC; CDR3: CATPGVQETQYF
V: TRBV18; size: -; D: -; J: TRBJ2-2; DNA: TGTGCCAGCTCCCGAACCGGGGAGCTGTTTTTT; CDR3: CASSRTGELFF
V: TRBV5-5; size: -; D: -; J: TRBJ1-5; DNA: TGTGCCAGCAGCTTGGCTCTAGCGAGTCAGCCCCAGCATTTT; CDR3: CASSLALASQPQHF
V: TRBV27; size: -; D: -; J: TRBJ1-1; DNA: TGTGCCAGCAGTCAGAACGGACCGACCTCGTCGGCTTTCTTT; CDR3: CASSQNGPTSSAFF
V: TRBV10-3; size: -; D: -; J: TRBJ2-7; DNA: TGTGCCATCAGTGAGTCGTTCAACTACGAGCAGTACTTC; CDR3: CAISESFNYEQYF
V: TRBV7-9; size: -; D: TRBD2; J: TRBJ2-1; DNA: TGTGCCAGCAGCCTTGGGACTAGCGGGGGTTACAATGAGCAGTTCTTC; CDR3: CASSLGTSGGYNEQFF
V: TRBV9; size: -; D: TRBD2; J: TRBJ2-5; DNA: TGTGCCAGCAGCGTAGGGACTAGCGGGAGTATAGAGACCCAGTACTTC; CDR3: CASSVGTSGSIETQYF
V: TRBV7-8; size: -; D: -; J: TRBJ2-7; DNA: TGTGCCAGCAGCTCAGTCCTAAGCTCCTACGAGCAGTACTTC; CDR3: CASSSVLSSYEQYF
V: TRBV14; size: -; D: -; J: TRBJ2-5; DNA: TGTGCCAGGTTCTTCCGAGAGGAAACCCAGTACTTC; CDR3: CARFFREETQYF
V: TRBV10-2; size: -; D: TRBD1; J: TRBJ1-5; DNA: TGCGCCAGCAGTGGGACAGGGATTAATCAGCCCCAGCATTTT; CDR3: CASSGTGINQPQHF
V: TRBV19; size: -; D: -; J: TRBJ2-7; DNA: TGTGCCAGTAGTATAGATCAATCCTACGAGCAGTACTTC; CDR3: CASSIDQSYEQYF
V: TRBV6-5; size: -; D: -; J: TRBJ2-1; DNA: TGTGCCAGCAGTTACTCAGTGGGGGAGCAGTTCTTC; CDR3: CASSYSVGEQFF
V: TRBV9; size: -; D: -; J: TRBJ1-2; DNA: TGTGCCAGCAGCGGATTGCGTGGGACTAAGTATGGCTACACCTTC; CDR3: CASSGLRGTKYGYTF